Below are 26 T cell receptor beta chains sequenced from a single sample in a study of identical twins. Each CDR3 protein is one row after TCRdb ran MiXCR on the 5' RACE reads. The data contain approximately 890,000 distinct CDR3 sequences, around 12% of them singletons. This sample was shared with a second study, whose subject was yellow fever vaccine responses in identical twins.

The sample taken for sequencing was PBMCs. The receptors originated from a woman younger than 30 in good health.

This clonotype was observed a handful of times. This chain uses TRBV12-3 or TRBV12-4 with TRBJ2-1; 9 positions agree with TRBD2. With 10 bases clipped from V and 5 bases from J, the junction kept 6 bases outside the gene matches. The CDR3 spans 13 residues. This CDR3 reads CATGLAQHNEQFF. Here the CDR3 DNA reads TGTGCCACCGGACTAGCGCAACACAATGAGCAGTTCTTC.

This clonotype was seen only a few times. The chain carries TRBV6-5 and TRBJ2-1; 12 bases fit TRBD2. Germline V gene lookup returns CDR1 MNHEY and CDR2 SVGAGI. The CDR3 contains 18 residues. Unmatched junction bases numbered 10, after V lost 0 bases and J lost 7 bases. The CDR3 loop reads CASSYSLAGGPLLNEQFF. As DNA, the CDR3 is TGTGCCAGCAGTTACTCGCTAGCGGGGGGGCCGCTGTTAAATGAGCAGTTCTTC.

The gene calls are TRBV5-1 and TRBJ2-7; a possible D gene is TRBD2 (6 bases). The CDR3 is 14 amino acids. The V end lost 4 bases, the J end lost 2 bases, and 13 bases lay between the germline ends. Germline-derived CDR1 and CDR2 are SGHRS and YFSETQ. Written as DNA, the CDR3 is TGCGCCAGCAGCCCGGAGGGCTACCCCTACGAGCAGTACTTC. It encodes CASSPEGYPYEQYF.

The CDR3 bases are TGTGCCAGCAGCTTAGACAACCTAGCGGGGGAGCAGTTCTTC. As protein: CASSLDNLAGEQFF. V gene TRBV7-2 combines with J gene TRBJ2-1; 9 bases fit TRBD2. The CDR3 extends over 14 amino acids. Per germline, CDR1 SGHTA and CDR2 FQGNSA. Losses at the gene ends were 1 base for V and 10 bases for J; bases not matched to a gene: 5.

The chain links TRBV27 to TRBJ2-3, with D possibly TRBD2 on 5 matching bases. The CDR3 has 14 amino acids. Germline V gene data show CDR1 as MNHEY and CDR2 as SMNVEV (reference sequence). With 4 bases removed from V and 2 bases from J, the gap between germline ends came to 10 bases. CDR3 nucleotide sequence: TGTGCCAGCAGTTCCCCTGGACTCACAGATACGCAGTATTTT. Encoded protein: CASSSPGLTDTQYF.

This clonotype was detected ten times or more. This chain uses TRBV4-1 with TRBJ2-1, with 13 bases that match TRBD2. Unmatched junction bases numbered 10, after V lost 6 bases and J lost 8 bases. CDR1 MGHRA and CDR2 YSYEKL come from the germline V gene. The CDR3 covers 16 residues. CDR3 protein: CASRSTSGRGSDEQFF. CDR3 DNA: TGCGCCAGCAGAAGTACTAGCGGGAGGGGTTCCGATGAGCAGTTCTTC.

Only a few counts were recorded for this clonotype. The chain is built from TRBV2 and TRBJ2-2; D gene uncertain. Germline CDR1 and CDR2: SNHLY and FYNNEI. The CDR3 has 14 amino acids. The V gene lost 5 bases and the J gene lost 4 bases, with 11 bases spanning the gap. CDR3 loop: CASSPHLGTGELFF. The DNA of the CDR3 is TGTGCCAGCAGTCCCCATCTTGGCACCGGGGAGCTGTTTTTT. The whole variable domain, filled in from reference TRBV2 and TRBJ2-2, reads EPEVTQTPSHQVTQMGQEVILRCVPISNHLYFYWYRQILGQKVEFLVSFYNNEISEKSEIFDDQFSVERPDGSNFTLKIRSTKLEDSAMYFCASSPHLGTGELFFGEGSRLTVL.

This clonotype was detected only a few times. The chain recombines TRBV10-3 with TRBJ2-2; TRBD1 agrees at 8 bases. V gave up 7 bases and J gave up 3 bases; unmatched junction bases: 7. The CDR3 contains 15 residues. The germline V gene encodes CDR1 ENHRY and CDR2 SYGVKD. The chain's CDR3 is CAIKTQGVDTGELFF. In DNA, the CDR3 is TGTGCCATCAAAACACAGGGGGTGGACACCGGGGAGCTGTTTTTT.

This clonotype was picked up a small number of times. The chain carries TRBV20-1 and TRBJ2-3; TRBD2 is a possible D gene (5 bases). The V and J ends lost 4 bases and 2 bases respectively, with 10 bases between them. The length of the CDR3 is 13 residues. Germline-derived CDR1 and CDR2 are DFQATT and SNEGSKA (reference sequence). The CDR3 DNA is TGCAGTGCTAACTCTGACTACACAGATACGCAGTATTTT. Translating it yields CSANSDYTDTQYF.

This clonotype was picked up a small number of times. The gene calls are TRBV5-6 and TRBJ2-3; a possible D gene is TRBD2 (7 bases). With 1 base removed from V and 3 bases from J, the gap between germline ends came to 15 bases. This CDR3 region has 16 residues. The V gene's germline CDR1 is SGHDT and CDR2 YYEEEE. CDR3 in DNA: TGTGCCAGCAGCTTGTATGGGGGGGGCCATACAGATACGCAGTATTTT. Encoded protein: CASSLYGGGHTDTQYF.

This clonotype has ten or more counts. V is TRBV12-3 or TRBV12-4 and J is TRBJ2-7; the match to TRBD1 covers 7 bases. This CDR3 contains 14 residues. The J segment lost 3 bases and the V segment lost 8 bases, leaving 10 bases of the junction unmatched. The CDR3 loop is CASQTGGQHYEQYF. The CDR3 DNA is TGTGCCAGCCAAACTGGGGGACAGCACTACGAGCAGTACTTC.

In this sample, this clonotype turned up a few times. The V call is TRBV2, the J call TRBJ2-6; 11 bases are a match to TRBD1. CDR1 SNHLY and CDR2 FYNNEI come from the germline V gene. Trimming removed 7 bases from V and 3 bases from J; junction bases left unmatched: 8. The CDR3 extends over 17 amino acids. The CDR3 sequence is CASKPGQGDGGANVLTF. The CDR3 nucleotides are TGTGCCAGCAAACCGGGACAGGGGGACGGTGGGGCCAACGTCCTGACTTTC.

In this sample, this clonotype turned up a few times. The CDR3 loop reads CASSFGGSGGWNEQFF. As DNA, the CDR3 is TGTGCCAGCAGCTTCGGTGGTTCAGGGGGTTGGAATGAGCAGTTCTTC. This sequence joins TRBV5-6 and TRBJ2-1, with 7 bases that match TRBD1. The CDR3 extends over 16 amino acids. Losses at the gene ends were 2 bases for V and 7 bases for J; bases not matched to a gene: 12. Germline CDR1 is SGHDT and CDR2 is YYEEEE.

This clonotype was seen a handful of times. The V gene is TRBV6-5, the J gene TRBJ2-7; D unresolved. The germline V gene has CDR1 MNHEY and CDR2 SVGAGI. The V gene lost 6 bases and the J gene lost 3 bases, with 6 bases spanning the gap. The CDR3 extends over 11 amino acids. The CDR3 loop is CASRADYEQYF. The CDR3 DNA is TGTGCCAGCAGGGCGGACTACGAGCAGTACTTC.

This clonotype was observed a few times. This sequence joins TRBV7-8 and TRBJ1-1, with D unclear. Germline V gene sequence: CDR1 SGHVS, CDR2 FQNEAQ. Trimming removed 1 base from V and 1 base from J, with 10 bases in between. CDR3 length: 15 amino acids. The CDR3 DNA reads TGTGCCAGCAGCTTAGAGGCGGCAGCGAACACTGAAGCTTTCTTT. This codes for CASSLEAAANTEAFF.

In regard to this clonotype: This may come from a read error, since a much larger clone is one base off. V is TRBV12-3 or TRBV12-4 and J is TRBJ1-6; D is undetermined. The CDR3 is made up of 15 amino acids. Trimming removed 6 bases from V and 1 base from J, with 10 bases in between. The CDR3 loop is CASSPGRSYNSPLHF. The CDR3 nucleotides read TGTGCCAGCAGCCCCGGACGGTCCTATAATTCACCCCTCCACTTT.

This clonotype occurred a few times. The rearrangement links TRBV20-1 to TRBJ2-7, with 13 bases lining up with TRBD2. V was clipped by 5 bases and J by 4 bases; unmatched bases: 5. CDR3 length: 14 residues. Germline loops: CDR1 DFQATT, CDR2 SNEGSKA (reference sequence). The CDR3 here is CSALTSGGLYEQYV. In DNA form, the CDR3 reads TGCAGTGCTCTGACTAGCGGGGGGCTATACGAGCAGTACGTC.

This clonotype showed up many times. V usage is TRBV2 and J usage is TRBJ2-7; TRBD2 aligns across 7 bases. The CDR3 totals 13 residues. The junction had 15 bases not matched to a gene; V was cut back by 10 bases and J by 9 bases. The V gene's germline CDR1 is SNHLY and CDR2 FYNNEI. The chain's CDR3 is CATKPGGMRGQYV. Written as DNA, the CDR3 is TGTGCCACAAAGCCGGGGGGAATGCGGGGGCAGTACGTC.

The DNA of the CDR3 is TGTGCCAGCAGTGTAGCGGGCTTTAGCTCCTACGAGCAGTACTTC. Protein sequence: CASSVAGFSSYEQYF. The chain links TRBV6-1 to TRBJ2-7; 7 nucleotides align to TRBD2. Germline loops: CDR1 MNHNS, CDR2 SASEGT. After removal of 4 bases from V and 0 bases from J, the junction contained 6 bases not matched to a gene. The CDR3 spans 15 residues.

On this clonotype itself: A much larger clone is a single base away; this may be a read error. The chain has TRBV13 and TRBJ2-2, with D tentatively TRBD1 (5 bases). Trimming stripped 5 bases from V and 4 bases from J, with 8 bases between. Germline assignment: CDR1 PRHDT and CDR2 FYEKMQ (reference sequence). This CDR3 contains 13 residues. Here the CDR3 DNA reads TGTGCCAGCAGCATAGACAGCACCGGGGAGCTGTTTTTT. Translation: CASSIDSTGELFF.

V is TRBV5-1 and J is TRBJ2-2, with TRBD1 matching over 10 bases. Germline V CDR1 and CDR2: SGHRS, YFSETQ. This CDR3 spans 18 amino acids. The trim removed 2 bases at V and 5 bases at J, leaving 12 bases unmatched. The CDR3 sequence: CASSFLPPGQGWTGELFF. In DNA form, the CDR3 reads TGCGCCAGCAGCTTCCTCCCACCGGGACAGGGGTGGACCGGGGAGCTGTTTTTT.

This clonotype appeared a few times. The chain uses TRBV4-1 and TRBJ1-5; D is perhaps TRBD1 (6 bases). The V end was cut by 4 bases, the J end by 2 bases, with 24 bases between. Germline V gene lookup returns CDR1 MGHRA and CDR2 YSYEKL. CDR3 length equals 19 residues. The CDR3 spells CASSPLGTGLDWGNQPQHF. For the CDR3, the DNA is TGCGCCAGCAGCCCCCTGGGTACAGGGTTGGATTGGGGCAATCAGCCCCAGCATTTT.

A few counts support this clonotype. The chain has TRBV29-1 and TRBJ2-5; D not certain. This CDR3 has 14 amino acids. V lost 7 bases, J lost 4 bases, and 19 bases lay in between. Germline V gene data show CDR1 as SQVTM and CDR2 as ANQGSEA. This chain's CDR3 is CSANRFPAVETQYF. In DNA form, the CDR3 reads TGCAGCGCCAACCGTTTCCCGGCCGTAGAGACCCAGTACTTC.

CDR3 sequence reads: CASRSAGQRNYNEQFF. CDR3 DNA sequence: TGTGCCAGCAGGTCCGCGGGCCAGCGGAACTACAATGAGCAGTTCTTC. The genes are TRBV7-8 and TRBJ2-1, with D maybe TRBD2 (5 bases). V lost 6 bases and J lost 3, with 18 bases in between. Germline V gene data show CDR1 as SGHVS and CDR2 as FQNEAQ. The CDR3 contains 16 residues. The full variable domain, its missing parts supplied by reference TRBV7-8 and TRBJ2-1, is GAGVSQSPRYKVAKRGQDVALRCDPISGHVSLFWYQQALGQGPEFLTYFQNEAQLDKSGLPSDRFFAERPEGSVSTLKIQRTQQEDSAVYLCASRSAGQRNYNEQFFGPGTRLTVL.

The count of this clonotype is one. The rearrangement joins TRBV20-1 to TRBJ2-6; D perhaps matches TRBD2 (5 bases). The germline V gene has CDR1 DFQATT and CDR2 SNEGSKA (reference sequence). This CDR3 has 18 amino acids. V was shortened by 0 bases and J by 0 bases, with 15 bases between the two germline ends. The CDR3 nucleotides are TGCAGTGCTAGAGATCTGTCTGTTGGACTCTCTGGGGCCAACGTCCTGACTTTC. This translates into CSARDLSVGLSGANVLTF.

The table lists this clonotype with a few counts. V and J are TRBV5-1 and TRBJ1-1; TRBD1 aligns across 8 bases. The CDR3 loop spans 13 amino acids. V was pared by 6 bases and J by 4 bases, with 5 bases of the junction left unmatched. CDR1 SGHRS and CDR2 YFSETQ come from the germline V gene. Here the CDR3 reads CASNRGSGTEAFF. The CDR3 nucleotides are TGCGCCAGCAACAGGGGGTCGGGCACTGAAGCTTTCTTT.